This TCR beta chain originates from a study of T cells in Graves' hyperthyroidism and ophthalmopathy. Study observations and caveats: In the blood, most expanded thyroid clonotypes above 0.001 appeared as well.

This clonotype has more than one count but fewer than ten. The target antigen is unknown. Exclusion criteria comprised uncontrolled infection, other autoimmune disease, pregnancy or lactation. TCR beta CDR3 sequences were amplified from RNA transcripts. The primer set for the first-round RT-PCR of the TCR CDR3 was HTBI. MiXCR, run by TCRdb on the multiplex PCR reads, gives a single entry per CDR3 protein. The profile covers hundreds of thousands of distinct CDR3 sequences, with over 11% appearing a single time and around 23% taken by the ten largest. The CDR3 totals 17 residues. V gave up 6 bases and J gave up 3 bases; unmatched junction bases: 12. Germline V gene lookup returns CDR1 WNHNN and CDR2 SYGVQD (reference sequence).

The origin of this receptor is a woman in her twenties or thirties with Graves' hyperthyroidism. The gene calls are TRBV10-1 and TRBJ1-5, with 9 nucleotides matching TRBD1. The sequenced material came from blood. CDR3 amino acids: CASRSTGTGPLNQPQHF. In DNA, the CDR3 is TGCGCCAGCAGGTCCACCGGGACAGGGCCCCTCAATCAGCCCCAGCATTTT.